The 4 T cell receptor beta chains below were found in one sample sequenced in a study of shared clonotypes between healthy human individuals (dated by TCRdb to the early 2020s). The method was the immunoSEQ multiplex PCR assay. The immuneACCESS repertoire file appears here via TCRdb, limited to in-frame rearrangements. These files lack a portion of the clones; in checked studies, under half of the deficit traces to unresolved V genes, and the cause of the others is not known. The table for this sample lists 2 million to 2.5 million clones; around 92% of them were counted only once. 0.37% of the sample comes from the top ten. Sequenced: naive CD4+ T cells from PBMCs. Taken with the paper, the label for cell subset or site translates to: CD45RA+ positively selected. Source of these receptors: a man between 18 and 29 years old in good health. Some clones in this sample may be carry-over from other donors' samples.

The chain uses TRBV5-4 and TRBJ2-7, with a tentative D call TRBD1 (5 bases). The CDR3 totals 15 residues. V gave up 0 bases and J gave up 2 bases, with 12 bases separating them. Germline V gives CDR1 SGHNT, CDR2 YYREEE (reference sequence). The CDR3 protein is CASSLGGTLPYEQYF. CDR3 sequence (DNA): TGTGCCAGCAGCTTGGGGGGCACGCTCCCCTACGAGCAGTACTTC. Based on the CDR3 plus reference TRBV5-4 and TRBJ2-7, the full variable domain is ETGVTQSPTHLIKTRGQQVTLRCSSQSGHNTVSWYQQALGQGPQFIFQYYREEENGRGNFPPRFSGLQFPNYSSELNVNALELDDSALYLCASSLGGTLPYEQYFGPGTRLTVT.

The chain has TRBV2 and TRBJ1-1; TRBD1 agrees at 8 bases. The CDR3 has 14 amino acids. Per the germline V gene, CDR1 is SNHLY and CDR2 is FYNNEI. V shed 6 bases and J 1 base; nucleotides not matched to a gene: 4. The CDR3 reads CASRDREPNTEAFF. CDR3 DNA: TGTGCCAGCAGGGACAGGGAACCGAACACTGAAGCTTTCTTT. The full variable domain, its missing parts supplied by reference TRBV2 and TRBJ1-1, is EPEVTQTPSHQVTQMGQEVILRCVPISNHLYFYWYRQILGQKVEFLVSFYNNEISEKSEIFDDQFSVERPDGSNFTLKIRSTKLEDSAMYFCASRDREPNTEAFFGQGTRLTVV.

The chain uses TRBV19 and TRBJ2-1; TRBD2 agrees at 9 bases. Trimming removed 3 bases from V and 2 bases from J; junction bases left unmatched: 5. The length of the CDR3 is 16 residues. The germline CDR1 and CDR2 sequences are LNHDA and SQIVND (reference sequence). The CDR3 DNA reads TGTGCCAGTAGTATCGGCGGGAGGGCCCCCTACAATGAGCAGTTCTTC. Its protein product is CASSIGGRAPYNEQFF.

V usage is TRBV7-2 and J usage is TRBJ1-1, with D perhaps matching TRBD1 (5 bases). Germline CDR1 SGHTA, CDR2 FQGNSA. With 3 bases removed from V and 6 bases from J, the gap between germline ends came to 8 bases. This CDR3 spans 12 amino acids. The CDR3 DNA is TGTGCCAGCAGCTTGGGGGGGGCTGAAGCTTTCTTT. It yields the protein CASSLGGAEAFF.